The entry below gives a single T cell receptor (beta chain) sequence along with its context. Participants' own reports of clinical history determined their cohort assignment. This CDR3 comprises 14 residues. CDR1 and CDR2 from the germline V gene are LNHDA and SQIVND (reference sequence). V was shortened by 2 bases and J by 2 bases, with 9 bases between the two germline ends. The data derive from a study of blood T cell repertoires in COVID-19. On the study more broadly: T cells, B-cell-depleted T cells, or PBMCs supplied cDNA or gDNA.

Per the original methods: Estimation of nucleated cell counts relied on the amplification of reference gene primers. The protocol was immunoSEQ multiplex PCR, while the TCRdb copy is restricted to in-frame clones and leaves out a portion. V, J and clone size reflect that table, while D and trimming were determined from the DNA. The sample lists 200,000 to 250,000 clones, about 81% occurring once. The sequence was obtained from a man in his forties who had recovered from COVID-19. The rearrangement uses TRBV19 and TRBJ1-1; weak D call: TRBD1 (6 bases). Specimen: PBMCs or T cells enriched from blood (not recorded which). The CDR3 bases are TGTGCCAGTAGTATAATAGGGGGAAACACTGAAGCTTTCTTT. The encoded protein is CASSIIGGNTEAFF.